This T cell receptor (beta chain) was observed in a study of blood T cell repertoires in COVID-19. Whole-study context: Acute and convalescent COVID-19 samples came from the United States, Italy and Spain.

Original handling: Estimation of nucleated cell counts relied on the amplification of reference gene primers. Using immunoSEQ multiplex PCR, the repertoire was profiled, and TCRdb retains in-frame clones only, with some absent. V and J calls and clone size follow that table, whereas D and trimming were derived from the DNA. Of fewer than 200,000 clones in the sample, 70% to 90% were seen once. Sequenced sample: peripheral blood. The source of this sequence is a man in his sixties who had recovered from COVID-19.

In DNA form, the CDR3 reads TGTGCCAGCAGCCGGTCCGTATCGAACACCGGGGAGCTGTTTTTT. This gives the protein CASSRSVSNTGELFF. The J gene is TRBJ2-2, the V gene TRBV5-4; D gene uncertain. The CDR3 is 15 residues long. Trimming stripped 4 bases from V and 0 bases from J, with 10 bases between. Per germline, CDR1 SGHNT and CDR2 YYREEE (reference sequence).